These 24 T cell receptor beta chains were all obtained from the same sample, sequenced in a study of blood T cells in healthy people across ages. With a J-beta primer mix and a sample-barcoded 5' primer, a second PCR ran 7 to 11 cycles. One entry per CDR3 protein, called by TCRdb with MiXCR from the 5' RACE reads. The sample carries around 1,000,000 distinct CDR3 sequences, around 27% recorded once. These sequences were also reported in another study, on T cells of mothers and their children.

Sequencing was done on a sample of blood. The receptors shown here come from a girl aged 2 to 9 in good health.

The chain links TRBV12-3 or TRBV12-4 to TRBJ2-5, with 9 bases identical to TRBD2. The J call is doubtful: the DNA matches TRBJ2-1 better. The CDR3 covers 14 residues. CDR3: CASRPGLAYGEQFF. CDR3 bases: TGTGCCAGCAGGCCGGGACTAGCTTATGGGGAGCAGTTCTTC.

This clonotype was detected a few times. The chain is built from TRBV4-3 and TRBJ1-1; no firm D call. CDR1 LGHNA and CDR2 YSLEER come from the germline V gene. V was shortened by 0 bases and J by 5 bases, with 4 bases between the two germline ends. CDR3 length: 12 residues. CDR3 DNA sequence: TGCGCCAGCAGCCAAGATCATACTGAAGCTTTCTTT. Translated: CASSQDHTEAFF.

The chain employs TRBV5-1 and TRBJ2-5, with D perhaps matching TRBD2 (5 bases). CDR3 length: 15 residues. The germline V gene has CDR1 SGHRS and CDR2 YFSETQ. With 3 bases removed from V and 4 bases from J, the gap between germline ends came to 16 bases. CDR3 in amino acids: CASSYQTPAGETQYF. The CDR3 bases are TGCGCCAGCAGCTACCAAACTCCGGCGGGAGAGACCCAGTACTTC.

The chain uses TRBV19 and TRBJ2-5; the match to TRBD1 covers 7 bases. Near its end, the DNA agrees better with TRBJ2-7, so the J call may be wrong. The CDR3 extends over 14 amino acids. The germline CDR1 and CDR2 sequences are LNHDA and SQIVND (reference sequence). CDR3 sequence (DNA): TGTGCCAGTAGTATAGTCTCGGACAGGAACGAGCAGTACTTC. It encodes CASSIVSDRNEQYF.

The J gene is TRBJ1-1, the V gene TRBV7-6; D might be TRBD1 (5 bases). V lost 6 bases to trimming and J lost 2 bases, with 19 bases between them. The germline V gene has CDR1 SGHVS and CDR2 FNYEAQ. This CDR3 spans 16 amino acids. The CDR3 here is CASRPAREGVNTEAFF. CDR3 in DNA: TGTGCCAGCAGACCTGCCAGGGAAGGGGTCAACACTGAAGCTTTCTTT.

The J gene is TRBJ2-1, the V gene TRBV13; 10 bases match TRBD2. The ends lost 4 bases at V and 5 bases at J; junction bases unmatched: 5. Germline lookup yields CDR1 PRHDT and CDR2 FYEKMQ (reference sequence). The CDR3 is 15 residues long. This CDR3 is CASSSSGGQNNEQFF. CDR3 nucleotides: TGTGCCAGCAGCTCTAGCGGGGGCCAGAACAATGAGCAGTTCTTC.

V usage is TRBV5-5 and J usage is TRBJ1-4; D unclear. V gave up 6 bases and J gave up 7 bases, with 25 bases separating them. CDR1 and CDR2 (germline): SGHKS, YYEKEE (reference sequence). The CDR3 extends over 17 amino acids. This CDR3 is CASTHFDSANWGEKLFF. The CDR3 DNA is TGTGCCAGCACCCACTTCGACTCGGCGAACTGGGGTGAAAAACTGTTTTTT. The full variable domain, rest sourced from reference TRBV5-5 and TRBJ1-4, is DAGVTQSPTHLIKTRGQQVTLRCSPISGHKSVSWYQQVLGQGPQFIFQYYEKEERGRGNFPDRFSARQFPNYSSELNVNALLLGDSALYLCASTHFDSANWGEKLFFGSGTQLSVL.

This clonotype was counted only a few times. The chain employs TRBV20-1 and TRBJ1-5; 8 positions match TRBD1. Trimming cost V 7 bases and J 5 bases; bases outside gene matches: 7. The V gene's germline CDR1 is DFQATT and CDR2 SNEGSKA (reference sequence). CDR3 length equals 13 residues. This CDR3 reads CSVSRQGHQPQHF. The CDR3 DNA is TGCAGTGTTAGCCGACAGGGGCATCAGCCCCAGCATTTT.

This clonotype has more than one count but fewer than ten. The V and J genes are TRBV5-1 and TRBJ2-3; 7 bases match TRBD2. Germline trimming cut 1 base from V and 2 bases from J; bases unmatched to any gene: 10. Germline CDR1 reads SGHRS; CDR2 reads YFSETQ. The CDR3 extends over 17 amino acids. The CDR3 here is CASSLSASSGITDTQYF. DNA for the CDR3: TGCGCCAGCAGCTTGTCGGCTTCTAGCGGAATCACAGATACGCAGTATTTT.

This sequence joins TRBV7-8 and TRBJ2-5; possibly TRBD2 for D (6 bases). The CDR3 is made up of 16 amino acids. Between the trimmed V and J ends, which lost 1 base and 2 bases, there was a span of 14 bases. Per germline, CDR1 SGHVS and CDR2 FQNEAQ. The DNA for the CDR3 is TGTGCCAGCAGCTTAGTGGAGGGAGAGAAACAAGAGACCCAGTACTTC. The encoded protein is CASSLVEGEKQETQYF.

V usage is TRBV20-1 and J usage is TRBJ2-2; D possibly corresponds to TRBD1 (5 bases). Germline V lookup: CDR1 DFQATT, CDR2 SNEGSKA (reference sequence). V lost 1 base and J lost 6, with 12 bases in between. The CDR3 loop spans 14 amino acids. The DNA of the CDR3 is TGCAGTGCTAGAGGTCAACAGGTGCCCGGGGAGCTGTTTTTT. Its protein is CSARGQQVPGELFF.

This clonotype turned up a few times. The rearrangement links TRBV15 to TRBJ1-6; unclear D gene. Trimming stripped 5 bases from V and 0 bases from J, with 11 bases between. Germline loops: CDR1 LNHNV, CDR2 YYDKDF (reference sequence). The CDR3 is 16 residues long. The CDR3, as DNA: TGTGCCACCAGCTTTCGGCAGAGCTCCTATAATTCACCCCTCCACTTT. This encodes CATSFRQSSYNSPLHF.

The CDR3 reads CASSQVQDSGGLLAKNIQYF. DNA for the CDR3: TGTGCCAGCAGCCAGGTTCAAGATAGCGGGGGATTGTTGGCCAAAAACATTCAGTACTTC. The chain joins TRBV4-2 to TRBJ2-4; 9 bases map to TRBD2. Trimming cost V 3 bases and J 1 base; bases outside gene matches: 16. Germline loops: CDR1 LGHNA, CDR2 YNFKEQ. The CDR3 covers 20 residues.

Notes on this clonotype: Germline is not matched at one junction end, which may reflect a read error. This chain joins TRBV3-1 and TRBJ2-5; weak D call: TRBD1 (5 bases). The tail of the sequence fits TRBJ2-7 better, so the J call may be wrong. This CDR3 is built from 16 residues. The V gene's germline CDR1 is LGHDT and CDR2 YNNKEL (reference sequence). CDR3 bases: TGTGCCAACAGCCGACGACAGTTGAACTCGATCTACGAGCAGTACTTC. Amino acid sequence: CANSRRQLNSIYEQYF.

This clonotype has only a few counts. CDR3 coding DNA: TGTGCCATCGACCGGGGATCGAACACTGAAGCTTTCTTT. It specifies CAIDRGSNTEAFF. The V and J genes are TRBV10-3 and TRBJ1-1; no definite D call. The germline V gene has CDR1 ENHRY and CDR2 SYGVKD. The V gene lost 8 bases and the J gene lost 1 base, with 11 bases spanning the gap. The CDR3 covers 13 residues.

The chain joins TRBV24-1 to TRBJ2-1, with D uncertain. CDR1 and CDR2 from the germline V gene are KGHDR and SFDVKD. V was cut by 4 bases and J by 5 bases, with 8 bases left in between. There are 13 residues in the CDR3. This CDR3 reads CATSEWTDNEQFF. The DNA of the CDR3 is TGTGCCACCAGTGAGTGGACGGACAATGAGCAGTTCTTC.

This clonotype was seen a few times. This chain joins TRBV4-1 and TRBJ2-5, with TRBD2 matching over 11 bases. CDR3 length: 17 amino acids. Germline V gene lookup returns CDR1 MGHRA and CDR2 YSYEKL. Trimming cost V 3 bases and J 2 bases; bases outside gene matches: 8. This chain's CDR3 is CASSHGLAGPSQETQYF. In DNA, the CDR3 is TGCGCCAGCAGCCACGGACTAGCGGGCCCGTCTCAAGAGACCCAGTACTTC.

This chain links TRBV10-3 with TRBJ2-5, with D unclear. The DNA matches TRBJ2-1 better at its end, which makes the J call doubtful. CDR3 length: 11 residues. Germline V CDR1 and CDR2: ENHRY, SYGVKD. The CDR3 region has the DNA TGTGCCATCAGTGAGTCATCGGCGCAGTTCTTC. It is translated as CAISESSAQFF.

The sample holds a few counts of this clonotype. V and J are TRBV29-1 and TRBJ2-7, with 7 bases identical to TRBD2. This CDR3 region has 19 residues. Germline trimming cut 7 bases from V and 6 bases from J; bases unmatched to any gene: 30. Looked up from germline, CDR1 is SQVTM and CDR2 is ANQGSEA. This CDR3 reads CSATTLAFGNGIIEVEQYF. DNA for the CDR3: TGCAGCGCTACAACACTAGCGTTCGGTAACGGAATTATAGAGGTCGAGCAGTACTTC.

The V gene is TRBV28, the J gene TRBJ2-2; either TRBD1 or TRBD2 may fit D (5 bases each). Per the germline V gene, CDR1 is MDHEN and CDR2 is SYDVKM. Trimming took off 3 bases at V and 4 bases at J, with 12 bases between the two ends. The CDR3 is made up of 15 amino acids. CDR3 sequence reads: CASSFFGAITGELFF. The CDR3 DNA is TGTGCCAGCAGTTTTTTCGGGGCAATCACCGGGGAGCTGTTTTTT.

The J gene is TRBJ2-5, the V gene TRBV7-2; D may be TRBD1 (5 bases). The CDR3 covers 14 residues. Per the germline V gene, CDR1 is SGHTA and CDR2 is FQGNSA. V shed 5 bases and J shed 5 bases, with 15 bases lying between them. The CDR3 DNA sequence: TGTGCCAGCAGCCAGTTTCAGGGTTTGGAGACCCAGTACTTC. The encoded protein is CASSQFQGLETQYF.

This clonotype was detected only a few times. The rearrangement joins TRBV5-1 to TRBJ2-5; no definite D call. Germline CDR1 and CDR2: SGHRS and YFSETQ. The ends were cut back, 6 bases at V and 5 bases at J, with 23 bases in the middle. The length of the CDR3 is 16 residues. Written as DNA, the CDR3 is TGCGCCAGCACTGGGGAAGGTCGCGCCGCTTTTGAGACCCAGTACTTC. Translation: CASTGEGRAAFETQYF.

This clonotype has a handful of counts. The chain employs TRBV7-9 and TRBJ2-1; D perhaps matches TRBD2 (6 bases). From germline, CDR1 is SEHNR and CDR2 FQNEAQ (reference sequence). The V end lost 5 bases, the J end lost 7 bases, and 15 bases lay between the germline ends. The CDR3 totals 14 residues. CDR3 DNA sequence: TGTGCCAGCAGCCTAACCGGGGGAAATAATGAGCAGTTCTTC. As protein: CASSLTGGNNEQFF.

This clonotype was recorded a few times. The chain recombines TRBV5-1 with TRBJ1-1; D is undetermined. Trimming removed 2 bases from V and 7 bases from J, with 9 bases in between. This CDR3 is built from 12 residues. The germline V gene has CDR1 SGHRS and CDR2 YFSETQ. The CDR3 nucleotides are TGCGCCAGCAGCTTAGACAATTATGAAGCTTTCTTT. Translating gives CASSLDNYEAFF.